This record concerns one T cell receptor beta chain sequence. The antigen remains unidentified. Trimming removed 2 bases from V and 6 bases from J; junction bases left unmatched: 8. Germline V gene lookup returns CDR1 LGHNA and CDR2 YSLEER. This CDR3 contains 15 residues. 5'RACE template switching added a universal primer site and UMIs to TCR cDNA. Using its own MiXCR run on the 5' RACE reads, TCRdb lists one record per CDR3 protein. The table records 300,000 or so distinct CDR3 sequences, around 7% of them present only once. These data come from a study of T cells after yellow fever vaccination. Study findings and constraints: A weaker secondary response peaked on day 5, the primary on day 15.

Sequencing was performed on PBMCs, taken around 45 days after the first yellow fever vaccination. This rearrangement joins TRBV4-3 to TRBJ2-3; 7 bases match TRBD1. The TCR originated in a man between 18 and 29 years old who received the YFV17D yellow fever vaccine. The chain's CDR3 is CASSQYNGQEDTQYF. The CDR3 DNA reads TGCGCCAGCAGCCAATACAACGGACAGGAGGATACGCAGTATTTT.